This T cell receptor (beta chain) was recovered during a study of molecular identifiers for immune sequencing clone quantification. Previously published methods and listed TCR primers were used for the bulk TCR libraries. MiXCR was run by TCRdb on the PCR reads, yielding one entry per CDR3 protein. The data show about 510,000 distinct CDR3 sequences, with about 25% seen just once and just over 0.75% held by the top ten. This clonotype has just a few counts. Its antigen is undetermined. The CDR3 runs 15 residues. Trimming cost V 2 bases and J 5 bases, with 15 bases left between them. Germline V gives CDR1 MNHEY, CDR2 SVGAGI. Sorting isolated naive CD8 T cells as CD8+CD4-CCR7+CD45RA+ events. Study-level results: Among effectors, clones above 20 RNA copies held over 98% of molecules; among naive cells, under 1%.

The gene calls are TRBV6-5 and TRBJ2-5; D is uncertain. The TCR comes from a human donor in good health. Some libraries in this study had Jurkat cell RNA spiked in. Sequences were obtained from naive CD8+ T cells from blood, with Jurkat cell RNA spiked in. Subset defined: FACS-sorted CD8+CD4-CCR7+CD45RA+ naive T cells. The CDR3 is CASSYQWILGETQYF. For the CDR3, the DNA is TGTGCCAGCAGTTACCAATGGATCCTCGGGGAGACCCAGTACTTC.